These 17 T cell receptor beta chains originate from one sample sequenced in a study of T cells in Graves' hyperthyroidism and ophthalmopathy. Amplified TCR beta CDR3 regions derived from RNA transcripts. A set of HTBI primers served as the primers for a first-round RT-PCR of the TCR CDR3. MiXCR was run by TCRdb on the multiplex PCR reads, yielding one entry per CDR3 protein. Of around 500,000 distinct CDR3 sequences listed, over 13% were seen once; the top ten hold 15% to 20%. The material sequenced was blood. Every receptor here comes from a woman aged 18 to 35 with Graves' hyperthyroidism.

This clonotype was seen a handful of times. The chain recombines TRBV6-2 or TRBV6-3 with TRBJ2-7; 7 bases match TRBD1. This CDR3 has 14 amino acids. From germline, CDR1 is MNHEY and CDR2 SVGEGT. V trimming: 2 bases; J trimming: 2 bases; junction bases outside the gene matches: 3. Here the CDR3 DNA reads TGTGCCAGCAGTTACGACAGGGTAACCTACGAGCAGTACGTC. This encodes CASSYDRVTYEQYV.

This clonotype was counted a few times. The chain recombines TRBV6-1 with TRBJ2-1; the D is unclear. Germline V gene lookup returns CDR1 MNHNS and CDR2 SASEGT. V was pared by 8 bases and J by 4 bases, with 9 bases between. The CDR3 has 12 residues. The CDR3 region has the DNA TGTGCCAGCGTGGTCGGATACAATGAGCAGTTCTTC. Amino acid sequence: CASVVGYNEQFF.

In its sample, this clonotype was seen many times. The chain has TRBV19 and TRBJ1-1; D remains ambiguous. CDR1 is LNHDA and CDR2 is SQIVND in the germline V gene (reference sequence). The CDR3 has 16 amino acids. Trimming removed 6 bases from V and 0 bases from J, with 17 bases in between. CDR3 loop: CASSISPGSLNTEAFF. CDR3 nucleotide sequence: TGTGCCAGTAGCATATCCCCCGGCAGCTTGAACACTGAAGCTTTCTTT.

This chain joins TRBV14 and TRBJ2-1, with 8 bases identical to TRBD2. J lost 2 bases, V lost 1 base, and 4 bases had no gene match. Germline V gene data show CDR1 as SGHDN and CDR2 as FVKESK. The CDR3 runs 16 residues. CDR3 loop: CASSQAGLVAYNEQFF. The CDR3 DNA follows: TGTGCCAGCAGCCAAGCGGGACTAGTTGCCTACAATGAGCAGTTCTTC.

This chain connects TRBV7-2 to TRBJ1-6; D unresolved. This CDR3 spans 16 amino acids. Per germline, CDR1 SGHTA and CDR2 FQGNSA. V gave up 1 base and J gave up 7 bases, with 14 bases separating them. Here the CDR3 DNA reads TGTGCCAGCAGCTTAGTAGTTTCCCGATCAAATTCACCCCTCCACTTT. It translates to CASSLVVSRSNSPLHF.

Ten or more counts support this clonotype. The chain links TRBV12-3 or TRBV12-4 to TRBJ1-1; a weak D match, TRBD1 (5 bases). The CDR3 totals 16 residues. V lost 0 bases and J 5 bases, leaving 16 bases between the germline ends. The CDR3 reads CASSLAAPRGETEAFF. The CDR3 DNA is TGTGCCAGCAGTTTAGCGGCCCCGCGGGGGGAGACTGAAGCTTTCTTT.

The sample holds a few counts of this clonotype. V usage is TRBV27 and J usage is TRBJ1-1; no clear D gene. V lost 6 bases to trimming and J lost 4 bases, with 15 bases between them. The germline V gene encodes CDR1 MNHEY and CDR2 SMNVEV (reference sequence). The CDR3 runs 14 residues. The CDR3 protein is CASSLGRSGTEAFF. CDR3 coding DNA: TGTGCCAGCAGCCTTGGACGAAGTGGCACTGAAGCTTTCTTT.

This clonotype was recorded many times. The rearrangement links TRBV7-2 to TRBJ2-7; possibly TRBD2 for D (6 bases). Germline assignment: CDR1 SGHTA and CDR2 FQGNSA. V lost 1 base and J lost 3, with 13 bases in between. There are 15 residues in the CDR3. The CDR3 coding sequence is TGTGCCAGCAGCTTAGGCCCGGCGGGAAGCTACGAGCAGTACGTC. This gives the protein CASSLGPAGSYEQYV.

The chain couples TRBV4-1 to TRBJ2-2, with 8 positions matching TRBD2. The germline V gene encodes CDR1 MGHRA and CDR2 YSYEKL. The CDR3 has 17 residues. Trimming cost V 4 bases and J 3 bases; bases outside gene matches: 10. The CDR3: CASSPAAGGPHTGELFF. CDR3 DNA sequence: TGCGCCAGCAGCCCGGCCGCGGGAGGTCCTCACACCGGGGAGCTGTTTTTT.

This clonotype was found a few times. The chain links TRBV5-1 to TRBJ1-5, with 9 bases lining up with TRBD1. The CDR3 covers 15 residues. The germline gives CDR1 SGHRS, CDR2 YFSETQ. V dropped 0 bases and J dropped 6; count of bases not matched to a gene: 4. This CDR3 reads CASSLEGGQGQPQHF. The CDR3 nucleotides are TGCGCCAGCAGCTTGGAAGGGGGACAGGGTCAGCCCCAGCATTTT.

This clonotype was seen a few times. The chain joins TRBV29-1 to TRBJ1-2; D gene ambiguous. Germline assignment: CDR1 SQVTM and CDR2 ANQGSEA. V shed 3 bases and J shed 3 bases, with 5 bases lying between them. This CDR3 comprises 11 residues. The CDR3 loop is CSVDIDYGYTF. The CDR3 bases are TGCAGCGTTGACATCGACTATGGCTACACCTTC.

This clonotype has at least ten counts. The chain carries TRBV7-8 and TRBJ2-7; D is undetermined. Looked up from germline, CDR1 is SGHVS and CDR2 is FQNEAQ. CDR3 length equals 15 residues. V lost 1 base, J lost 4 bases, and 14 bases lay in between. The CDR3: CASSLGRSLAYEQYV. The CDR3 region has the DNA TGTGCCAGCAGCTTAGGCCGGTCACTTGCTTACGAGCAGTACGTC.

This clonotype was seen at least ten times. The rearrangement joins TRBV7-9 to TRBJ1-5; D is ambiguous. Germline V lookup: CDR1 SEHNR, CDR2 FQNEAQ (reference sequence). The CDR3 totals 15 residues. V shed 1 base and J shed 1 base, with 8 bases lying between them. CDR3 in DNA: TGTGCCAGCAGCTTAGGCCTAGGCAGCAATCAGCCCCAGCATTTT. This codes for CASSLGLGSNQPQHF.

This clonotype occurred a few times. V and J are TRBV7-2 and TRBJ1-1, with D tentatively TRBD1 (6 bases). Trimming left V 5 bases short and J 1 base short, with 14 bases between. There are 15 residues in the CDR3. The V gene's germline CDR1 is SGHTA and CDR2 FQGNSA. Here the CDR3 reads CASSPRGYGNTEAFF. CDR3 bases: TGTGCCAGCAGCCCCAGGGGATATGGGAACACTGAAGCTTTCTTT.

This clonotype came up many times. The chain carries TRBV2 and TRBJ2-7; D may be TRBD2 (6 bases). The CDR3 spans 14 residues. V dropped 3 bases and J dropped 5 bases, with 14 bases sitting between them. CDR1 and CDR2 (germline): SNHLY, FYNNEI. The CDR3 is CASSDTGLGDEQYV. The CDR3 nucleotides are TGTGCCAGCAGTGATACGGGACTGGGAGACGAGCAGTACGTC.

At least ten counts were recorded for this clonotype. This rearrangement joins TRBV6-1 to TRBJ1-2; D may be TRBD1 (6 bases). CDR3 length equals 15 residues. V lost 6 bases, J lost 8 bases, and 22 bases lay in between. From germline, CDR1 is MNHNS and CDR2 SASEGT. CDR3 coding DNA: TGTGCCAGCAGCAAGGGTCGGGACACCCCCAGGGGCTACACCTTC. Translating it yields CASSKGRDTPRGYTF.

As concerns this clonotype: One base away lies a much larger clone, so this may be a sequencing read error. The chain couples TRBV27 to TRBJ1-2, with D possibly TRBD1 on 5 matching bases. Germline V gives CDR1 MNHEY, CDR2 SMNVEV (reference sequence). CDR3 length equals 13 residues. This chain's CDR3 is CAGSLGGQGGYTF. CDR3 bases: TGTGCCGGCAGTTTAGGAGGGCAGGGTGGCTACACCTTC.